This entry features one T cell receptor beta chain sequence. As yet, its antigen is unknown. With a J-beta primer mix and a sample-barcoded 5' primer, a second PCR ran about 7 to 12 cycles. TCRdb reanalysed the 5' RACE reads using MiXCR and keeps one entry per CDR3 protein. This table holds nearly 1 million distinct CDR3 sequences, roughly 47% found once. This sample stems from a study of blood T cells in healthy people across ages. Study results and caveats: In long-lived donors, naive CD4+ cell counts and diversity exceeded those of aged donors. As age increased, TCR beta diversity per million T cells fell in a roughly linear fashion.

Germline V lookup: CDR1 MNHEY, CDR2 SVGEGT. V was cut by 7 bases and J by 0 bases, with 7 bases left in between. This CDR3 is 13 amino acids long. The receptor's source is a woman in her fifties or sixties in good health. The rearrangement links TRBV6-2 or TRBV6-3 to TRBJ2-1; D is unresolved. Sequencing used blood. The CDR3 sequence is CASTPTSYNEQFF. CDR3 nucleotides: TGTGCCAGCACCCCCACCTCCTACAATGAGCAGTTCTTC.